This paragraph reports one TCR beta chain. The sample belongs to a study of cytotoxic CD8 clonotypes in ibrutinib-treated CLL. Profiling relied on immunoSEQ multiplex PCR, and the TCRdb table lists in-frame clones only, not all of them. The table lists 95,000 to 100,000 clones, around four fifths of them singletons. This clonotype was obtained from a human donor with chronic lymphocytic leukemia. Sequences were derived from PBMCs, sampled after 12 months of ibrutinib treatment.

CDR3 coding DNA: TGTGCCAGCAGTTCTACCACGACGGGGGGGGACTATGGCTACACCTTC. Its protein is CASSSTTTGGDYGYTF. The rearrangement uses TRBV27 and TRBJ1-2; D is possibly TRBD1 (5 bases). The V gene's germline CDR1 is MNHEY and CDR2 SMNVEV (reference sequence). The CDR3 is made up of 16 amino acids. V was pared by 4 bases and J by 3 bases, with 18 bases between.